This TCR beta chain was sequenced during a study of T cell repertoires in cytomegalovirus infection. With regard to this clonotype: Its antigen remains unidentified.

TCRdb independently ran MiXCR on the reads; one entry per CDR3 protein. The sample shows around 900,000 distinct CDR3 sequences, approximately 32% of them seen only once. From germline, CDR1 is MNHNY and CDR2 SVGAGI (reference sequence). The CDR3 has 15 amino acids. J gave up 3 bases and V 4 bases, and 9 bases lay outside the gene matches. Study-wide results and caveats: HLA-C-restricted, CMV-specific TCR beta clonotypes were dominant ex vivo.

Material: cultured CD8+ T cells from PBMCs, obtained from culture after CMV antigen stimulation. This chain connects TRBV6-6 to TRBJ2-7; 7 positions match TRBD1. This TCR came from a human donor in good health (CMV status not recorded). Some clones in this sample may be carry-over from other donors' samples. The CDR3 sequence is CASSSVDRALYEQYV. DNA of the CDR3: TGTGCCAGCAGTTCCGTTGACAGGGCCCTCTACGAGCAGTACGTC.